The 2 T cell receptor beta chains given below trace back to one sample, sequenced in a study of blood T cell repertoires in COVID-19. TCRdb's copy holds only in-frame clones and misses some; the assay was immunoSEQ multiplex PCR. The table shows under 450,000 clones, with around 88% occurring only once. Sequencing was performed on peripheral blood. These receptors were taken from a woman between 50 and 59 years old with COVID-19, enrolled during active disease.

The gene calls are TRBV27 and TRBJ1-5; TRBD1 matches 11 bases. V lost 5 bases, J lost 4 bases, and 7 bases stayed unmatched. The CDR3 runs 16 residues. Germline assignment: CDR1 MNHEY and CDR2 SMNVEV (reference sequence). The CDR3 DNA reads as TGTGCCAGCAGTCCACGGGACAGGGGGATAAATCAGCCCCAGCATTTT. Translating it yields CASSPRDRGINQPQHF.

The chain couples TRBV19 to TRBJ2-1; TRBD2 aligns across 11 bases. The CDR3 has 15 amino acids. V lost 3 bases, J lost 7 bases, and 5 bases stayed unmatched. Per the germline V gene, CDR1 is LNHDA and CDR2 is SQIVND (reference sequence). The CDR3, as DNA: TGTGCCAGTAGTATTTCCCCTAGCGGGGGGAATGAGCAGTTCTTC. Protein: CASSISPSGGNEQFF.